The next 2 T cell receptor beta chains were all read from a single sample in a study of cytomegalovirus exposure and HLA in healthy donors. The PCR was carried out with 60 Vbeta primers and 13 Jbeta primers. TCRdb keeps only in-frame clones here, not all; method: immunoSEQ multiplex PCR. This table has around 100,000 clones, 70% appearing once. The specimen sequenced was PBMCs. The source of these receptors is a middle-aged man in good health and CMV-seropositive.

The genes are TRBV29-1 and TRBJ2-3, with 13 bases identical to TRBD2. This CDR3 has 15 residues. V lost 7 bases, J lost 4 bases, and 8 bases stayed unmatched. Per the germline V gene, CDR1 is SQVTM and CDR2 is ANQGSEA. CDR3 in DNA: TGCAGCGCTGGGACTAGCGGGGAGTTGGCAGATACGCAGTATTTT. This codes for CSAGTSGELADTQYF.

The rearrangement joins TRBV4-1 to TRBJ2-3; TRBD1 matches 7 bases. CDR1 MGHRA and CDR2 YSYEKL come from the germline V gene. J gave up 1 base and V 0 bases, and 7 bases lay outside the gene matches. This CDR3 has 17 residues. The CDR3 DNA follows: TGCGCCAGCAGCCAAGATGAAGGGGGCCGGGGCACAGATACGCAGTATTTT. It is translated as CASSQDEGGRGTDTQYF.